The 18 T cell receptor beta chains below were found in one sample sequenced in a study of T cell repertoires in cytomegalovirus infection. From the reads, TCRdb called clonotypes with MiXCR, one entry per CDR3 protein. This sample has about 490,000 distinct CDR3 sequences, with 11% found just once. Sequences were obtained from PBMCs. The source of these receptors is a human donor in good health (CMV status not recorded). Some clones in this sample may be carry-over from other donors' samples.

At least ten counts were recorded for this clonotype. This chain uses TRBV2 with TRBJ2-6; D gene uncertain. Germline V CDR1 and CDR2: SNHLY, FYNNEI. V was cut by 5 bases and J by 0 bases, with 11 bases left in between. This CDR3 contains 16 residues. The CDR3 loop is CASSSSRRSGANVLTF. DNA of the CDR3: TGTGCCAGCAGTAGCTCGCGGCGCTCTGGGGCCAACGTCCTGACTTTC.

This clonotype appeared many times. This chain's CDR3 is CASGSGLMQETQYF. The CDR3 nucleotides read TGTGCTAGTGGTTCAGGACTCATGCAAGAGACCCAGTACTTC. The V and J genes are TRBV12-5 and TRBJ2-5; possibly TRBD2 for D (5 bases). The CDR3 totals 14 residues. The V end was cut by 4 bases, the J end by 2 bases, with 11 bases between. Germline CDR1 and CDR2: LGHNT and FRNRAP.

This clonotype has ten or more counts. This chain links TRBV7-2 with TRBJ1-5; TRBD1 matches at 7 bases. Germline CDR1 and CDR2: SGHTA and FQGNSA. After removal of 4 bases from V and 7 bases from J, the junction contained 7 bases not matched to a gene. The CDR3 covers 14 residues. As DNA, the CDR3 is TGTGCCAGCAGCTCCGACAGGGAAGGCCAGCCCCAGCATTTT. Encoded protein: CASSSDREGQPQHF.

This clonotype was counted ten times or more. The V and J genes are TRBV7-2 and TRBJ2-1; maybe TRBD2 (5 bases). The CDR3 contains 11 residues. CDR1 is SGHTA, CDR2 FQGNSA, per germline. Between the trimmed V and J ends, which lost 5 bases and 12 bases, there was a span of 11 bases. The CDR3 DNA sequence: TGTGCCAGCAGCCAGACGGACTTGCAGTTCTTC. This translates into CASSQTDLQFF.

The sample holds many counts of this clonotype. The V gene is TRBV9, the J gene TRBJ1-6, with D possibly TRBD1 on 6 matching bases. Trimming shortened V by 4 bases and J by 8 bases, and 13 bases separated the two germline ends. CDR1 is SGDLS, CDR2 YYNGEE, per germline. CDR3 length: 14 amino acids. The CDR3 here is CASSPGGQHSPLHF. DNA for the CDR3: TGTGCCAGCAGCCCCGGGGGGCAACATTCACCCCTCCACTTT. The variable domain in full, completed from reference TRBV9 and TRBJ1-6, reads DSGVTQTPKHLITATGQRVTLRCSPRSGDLSVYWYQQSLDQGLQFLIQYYNGEERAKGNILERFSAQQFPDLHSELNLSSLELGDSALYFCASSPGGQHSPLHFGNGTRLTVT.

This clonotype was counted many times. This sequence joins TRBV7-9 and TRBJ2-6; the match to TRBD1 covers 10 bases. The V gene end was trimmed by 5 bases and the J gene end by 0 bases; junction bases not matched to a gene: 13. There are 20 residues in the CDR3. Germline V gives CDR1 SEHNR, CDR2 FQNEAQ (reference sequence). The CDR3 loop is CASSPRITGTGDSGANVLTF. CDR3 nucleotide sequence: TGTGCCAGCAGCCCACGCATAACCGGGACAGGGGACTCTGGGGCCAACGTCCTGACTTTC.

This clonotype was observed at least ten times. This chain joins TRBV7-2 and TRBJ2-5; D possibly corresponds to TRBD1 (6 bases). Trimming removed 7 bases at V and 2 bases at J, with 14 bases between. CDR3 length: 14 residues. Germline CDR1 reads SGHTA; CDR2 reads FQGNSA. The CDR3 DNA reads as TGTGCCAGCACCAAAAACAGGGCTCAAGAGACCCAGTACTTC. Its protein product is CASTKNRAQETQYF.

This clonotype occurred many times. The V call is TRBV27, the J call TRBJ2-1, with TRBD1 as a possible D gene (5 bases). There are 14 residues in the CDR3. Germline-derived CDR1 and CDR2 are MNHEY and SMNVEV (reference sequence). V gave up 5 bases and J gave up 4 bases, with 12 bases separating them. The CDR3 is CASSPRVRYNEQFF. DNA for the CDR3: TGTGCCAGCAGTCCCAGGGTAAGGTACAATGAGCAGTTCTTC.

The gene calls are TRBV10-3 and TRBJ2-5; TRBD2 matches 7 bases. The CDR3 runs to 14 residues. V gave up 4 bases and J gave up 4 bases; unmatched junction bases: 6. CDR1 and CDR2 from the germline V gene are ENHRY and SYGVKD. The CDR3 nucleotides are TGTGCCATCAGTGTCGACCGGGGGGTAGAGACCCAGTACTTC. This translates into CAISVDRGVETQYF.

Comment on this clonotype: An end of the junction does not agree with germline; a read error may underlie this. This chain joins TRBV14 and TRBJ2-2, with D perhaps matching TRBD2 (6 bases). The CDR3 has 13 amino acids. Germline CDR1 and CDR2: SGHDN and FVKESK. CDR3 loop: CASNPMNTGGLFF. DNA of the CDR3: TGTGCCAGCAACCCGATGAACACCGGGGGGCTGTTTTTT.

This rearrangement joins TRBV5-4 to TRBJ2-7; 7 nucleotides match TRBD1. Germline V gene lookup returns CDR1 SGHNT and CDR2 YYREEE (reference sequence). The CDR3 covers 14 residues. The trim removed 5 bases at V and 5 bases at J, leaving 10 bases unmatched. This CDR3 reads CASSSRGSRDEQYF. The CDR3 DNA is TGTGCCAGCAGTAGCAGGGGGTCTCGGGACGAGCAGTACTTC. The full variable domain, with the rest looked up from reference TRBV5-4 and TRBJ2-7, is ETGVTQSPTHLIKTRGQQVTLRCSSQSGHNTVSWYQQALGQGPQFIFQYYREEENGRGNFPPRFSGLQFPNYSSELNVNALELDDSALYLCASSSRGSRDEQYFGPGTRLTVT.

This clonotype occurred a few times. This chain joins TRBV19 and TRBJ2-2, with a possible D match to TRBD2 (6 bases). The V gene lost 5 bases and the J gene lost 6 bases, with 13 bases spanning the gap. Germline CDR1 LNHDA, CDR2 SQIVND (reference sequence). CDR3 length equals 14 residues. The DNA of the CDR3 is TGTGCCAGTAGTCCCCGGGAGACAGCCGGGGAGCTGTTTTTT. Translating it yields CASSPRETAGELFF.

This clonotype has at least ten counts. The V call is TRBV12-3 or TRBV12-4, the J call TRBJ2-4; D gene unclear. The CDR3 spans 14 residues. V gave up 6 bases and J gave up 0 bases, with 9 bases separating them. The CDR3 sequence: CASRPNIAKNIQYF. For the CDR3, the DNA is TGTGCCAGCAGACCGAATATAGCCAAAAACATTCAGTACTTC.

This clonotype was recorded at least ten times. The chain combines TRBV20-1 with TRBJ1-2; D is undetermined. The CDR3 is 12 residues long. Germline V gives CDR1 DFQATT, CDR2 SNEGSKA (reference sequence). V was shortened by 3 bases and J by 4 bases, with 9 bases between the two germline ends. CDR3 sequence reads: CSASPISYGYTF. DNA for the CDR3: TGCAGTGCTAGTCCCATCAGCTATGGCTACACCTTC.

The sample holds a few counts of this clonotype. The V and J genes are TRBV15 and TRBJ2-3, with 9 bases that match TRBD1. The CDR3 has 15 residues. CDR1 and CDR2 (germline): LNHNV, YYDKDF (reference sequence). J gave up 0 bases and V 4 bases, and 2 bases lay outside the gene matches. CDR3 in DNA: TGTGCCACCAGCACGACAGGGGGTAGCACAGATACGCAGTATTTT. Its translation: CATSTTGGSTDTQYF.

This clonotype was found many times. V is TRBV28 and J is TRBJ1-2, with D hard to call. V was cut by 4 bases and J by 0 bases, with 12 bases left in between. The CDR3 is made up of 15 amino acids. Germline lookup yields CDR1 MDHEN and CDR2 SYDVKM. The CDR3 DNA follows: TGTGCCAGCAGTTATGGGAGGGCCACTAACTATGGCTACACCTTC. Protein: CASSYGRATNYGYTF.

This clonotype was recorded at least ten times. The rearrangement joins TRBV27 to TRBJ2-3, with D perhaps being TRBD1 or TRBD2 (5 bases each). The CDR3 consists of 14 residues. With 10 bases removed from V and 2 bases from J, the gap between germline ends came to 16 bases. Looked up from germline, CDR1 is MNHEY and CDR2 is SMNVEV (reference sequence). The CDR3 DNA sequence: TGTGCCACCATCGACGGGGCTAACACAGATACGCAGTATTTT. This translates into CATIDGANTDTQYF.

The CDR3 loop is CATSRDTRYTEAFF. CDR3 sequence (DNA): TGTGCCACCAGCAGAGATACGAGATACACTGAAGCTTTCTTT. This rearrangement joins TRBV15 to TRBJ1-1; D is undetermined. V was shortened by 0 bases and J by 3 bases, with 8 bases between the two germline ends. The CDR3 extends over 14 amino acids. Germline CDR1 and CDR2: LNHNV and YYDKDF (reference sequence).